Sequencing of this TCR beta chain was carried out in a study of blood T cells in healthy people across ages. Regarding the study as a whole: Naive T cell percentage showed a strong correlation with TCR beta diversity.

A sample-barcoded 5' primer and a J-beta primer mix were used in a second PCR of about 7 to 12 cycles. Using its own MiXCR run on the 5' RACE reads, TCRdb lists one record per CDR3 protein. The sample holds 650,000 to 900,000 distinct CDR3 sequences, around 62% seen once. V gave up 4 bases and J gave up 1 base; unmatched junction bases: 6. The CDR3 loop spans 15 amino acids. Per the germline V gene, CDR1 is SGDLS and CDR2 is YYNGEE. A note on this clonotype: Its antigen remains unidentified.

V and J are TRBV9 and TRBJ1-1; 8 positions agree with TRBD1. The receptor comes from a young man in good health. Specimen: blood. The DNA of the CDR3 is TGTGCCAGCAGCCCTCCCAGGGGGCGGAACACTGAAGCTTTCTTT. Translating gives CASSPPRGRNTEAFF.